This TCR beta chain originates from a study of regulatory T cells in long-lasting Graves disease. The CDR3 is 17 amino acids. Trimming cost V 2 bases and J 2 bases, with 16 bases left between them. This clonotype came up many times. Time point: newly diagnosed GD, antithyroid drugs for less than 3 months. RNA extracted from PBMCs served as the sequencing template. Building of the TCR beta libraries involved iRepertoire HTBI primers and Arm-PCR of CDR3 regions. TCRdb redid the calling of the multiplex PCR reads with MiXCR, one entry per CDR3 protein. The sample has roughly 400,000 distinct CDR3 sequences, 14% to 15% seen once. In addition, the sample was reused for a study of T cells in Graves' hyperthyroidism and ophthalmopathy.

The source is a woman aged 35 to 49 with Graves disease. This chain links TRBV12-3 or TRBV12-4 with TRBJ1-5; D not resolved. This sample comprised peripheral blood mononuclear cells (PBMCs), obtained at new diagnosis, from a patient treated with antithyroid drugs. CDR3 residues: CASSLYAAATGNQPQHF. CDR3 nucleotide sequence: TGTGCCAGCAGTTTATATGCCGCGGCTACTGGCAATCAGCCCCAGCATTTT.